Here is one T cell receptor beta chain with its context. Its antigen is still unknown. The source of the sample is a study of cytomegalovirus exposure and HLA in healthy donors. Each donor's status was that of a healthy bone marrow donor. In the PCR, 60 Vbeta and 13 Jbeta primers were used. The protocol was immunoSEQ multiplex PCR, while the TCRdb copy is restricted to in-frame clones and leaves out a portion. The table shows roughly 150,000 clones, with about 82% occurring only once. The CDR3 consists of 17 residues. Germline V gene lookup returns CDR1 SGHRS and CDR2 YFSETQ. V shed 4 bases, J shed 5 bases, and the junction held 9 bases outside the gene matches. Overall study findings and caveats: What was likely a sequencing artifact was a cluster of highly shared sequence variants. Reportedly, diagnosis of cytomegalovirus status by the classifier showed high specificity and sensitivity.

V is TRBV5-1 and J is TRBJ2-5; 15 bases agree with TRBD2. This TCR was recovered from a male donor in good health and CMV-seronegative. Material for sequencing was PBMCs. The CDR3 region has the DNA TGCGCCAGCAGCCATGGACTAGCGGGAGGGCCGGGGGAGACCCAGTACTTC. This sequence encodes CASSHGLAGGPGETQYF.